This T cell receptor (beta chain) appears in the sequencing data of a study of cytomegalovirus exposure and HLA in healthy donors. Overall study findings and caveats: Among immune exposure information, only CMV serostatus was available. A later look showed TCR association rates differing by HLA locus, highest for DRB1 and lowest for HLA-C.

In the PCR, 60 Vbeta and 13 Jbeta primers were used. Sequencing was performed with immunoSEQ multiplex PCR; in TCRdb, only in-frame clones are kept and a portion is missing. The sample table includes around 77,000 clones. Turning to this clone: Antigen specificity is unknown.

The CDR3 has 12 residues. V dropped 8 bases and J dropped 8; count of bases not matched to a gene: 6. Germline V gives CDR1 SNHLY, CDR2 FYNNEI. Specimen: PBMCs. V and J are TRBV2 and TRBJ1-5; 7 nucleotides align to TRBD1. This clonotype was sampled from a man aged 45 to 65 in good health and CMV-seropositive. Here the CDR3 reads CASVGGTEPQHF. The CDR3 DNA is TGTGCCAGCGTTGGGGGGACAGAGCCCCAGCATTTT. The entire variable domain, with the rest obtained from reference TRBV2 and TRBJ1-5, is as follows: EPEVTQTPSHQVTQMGQEVILRCVPISNHLYFYWYRQILGQKVEFLVSFYNNEISEKSEIFDDQFSVERPDGSNFTLKIRSTKLEDSAMYFCASVGGTEPQHFGDGTRLSIL.